Presented here are 13 T cell receptor beta chains from one specimen sequenced in a study of OX40 agonist ivuxolimab in advanced cancers. Profiled with immunoSEQ multiplex PCR; TCRdb holds only in-frame clones, not every one. The table has 78,000 or so clones, roughly 90% seen once; the top ten hold 0.75% to 0.85%. Here the sequenced sample was CD4+ or CD8+ T cells sorted from blood, taken in a trial of the OX40 agonist ivuxolimab. The origin of the receptors is an adult with an advanced solid tumor such as melanoma, head and neck, liver or kidney cancer.

The rearrangement joins TRBV19 to TRBJ2-7; 7 nucleotides align to TRBD1. Germline V gene sequence: CDR1 LNHDA, CDR2 SQIVND (reference sequence). This CDR3 has 15 amino acids. Trimming took 2 bases from V and 3 from J; bases not matched to a gene: 7. The CDR3 sequence: CASSIPGTERYEQYF. The CDR3 nucleotides read TGTGCCAGTAGTATACCCGGGACAGAACGCTACGAGCAGTACTTC.

This clone was detected once. The chain recombines TRBV28 with TRBJ2-3, with D possibly TRBD2 on 7 matching bases. CDR1 is MDHEN and CDR2 is SYDVKM in the germline V gene. The ends were cut back, 10 bases at V and 2 bases at J, with 19 bases in the middle. This CDR3 is 15 amino acids long. CDR3 protein: CATATGGGLTDTQYF. CDR3 nucleotide sequence: TGTGCCACAGCCACGGGGGGCGGGCTCACAGATACGCAGTATTTT.

This chain joins TRBV6-5 and TRBJ2-5; D unresolved. V lost 6 bases and J lost 9, with 17 bases in between. From germline, CDR1 is MNHEY and CDR2 SVGAGI. The CDR3 loop spans 13 amino acids. CDR3 in amino acids: CASSRDPVGSQYF. CDR3 DNA: TGTGCCAGCAGCCGTGACCCCGTCGGGTCCCAGTACTTC.

The chain joins TRBV6-1 to TRBJ1-1; 7 nucleotides agree with TRBD1. Germline CDR1 is MNHNS and CDR2 is SASEGT. V was pared by 8 bases and J by 1 base, with 4 bases of the junction left unmatched. The CDR3 length is 13 residues. The CDR3 spells CASGGQANTEAFF. CDR3 DNA: TGTGCCAGCGGTGGACAGGCGAACACTGAAGCTTTCTTT.

V usage is TRBV6-1 and J usage is TRBJ2-7; D call uncertain. The germline CDR1 and CDR2 sequences are MNHNS and SASEGT. V shed 9 bases and J shed 7 bases, with 16 bases lying between them. The CDR3 spans 12 residues. In DNA form, the CDR3 reads TGTGCCAGTTGGATAGGGCGTTCGGAGCAGTACTTC. Its protein product is CASWIGRSEQYF.

V gene TRBV5-6 combines with J gene TRBJ2-3; 7 nucleotides align to TRBD2. The CDR3 contains 15 residues. The germline V gene has CDR1 SGHDT and CDR2 YYEEEE. After removal of 4 bases from V and 2 bases from J, the junction contained 7 bases not matched to a gene. This CDR3 is CASSTPGGSTDTQYF. The CDR3, as DNA: TGTGCCAGCAGCACCCCGGGGGGATCCACAGATACGCAGTATTTT.

A word on this clone: The sample has other DNA sequences that encode this CDR3 too. This sequence joins TRBV29-1 and TRBJ2-1; 11 nucleotides align to TRBD2. Trimming removed 6 bases from V and 6 bases from J; junction bases left unmatched: 7. Germline CDR1 reads SQVTM; CDR2 reads ANQGSEA. CDR3 size: 14 residues. The DNA for the CDR3 is TGCAGCGTGGCCGGGACTAGCGGTTCCAATGAGCAGTTCTTC. Amino acids: CSVAGTSGSNEQFF.

The chain is built from TRBV5-1 and TRBJ1-1; D unresolved. Germline loops: CDR1 SGHRS, CDR2 YFSETQ. V lost 1 base to trimming and J lost 1 base, with 5 bases between them. This CDR3 region has 13 residues. CDR3 loop: CASSLQENTEAFF. Written as DNA, the CDR3 is TGCGCCAGCAGCTTGCAGGAGAACACTGAAGCTTTCTTT. Full variable domain (missing parts from reference TRBV5-1 and TRBJ1-1): KAGVTQTPRYLIKTRGQQVTLSCSPISGHRSVSWYQQTPGQGLQFLFEYFSETQRNKGNFPGRFSGRQFSNSRSEMNVSTLELGDSALYLCASSLQENTEAFFGQGTRLTVV.

This clone has only a few counts. Compared with germline, one end of the junction differs, possibly owing to a read error. This chain uses TRBV7-7 with TRBJ1-1, with D perhaps TRBD1 (6 bases). The CDR3 has 13 residues. Per germline, CDR1 SSHAT and CDR2 FNYEAQ (reference sequence). CDR3 bases: TGTGCTAGCAGCCCCAGGGGCGGTACGGAAGCTTTCTTT. Its protein product is CASSPRGGTEAFF.

The chain uses TRBV5-1 and TRBJ1-1; weak D call: TRBD1 (6 bases). Germline V gives CDR1 SGHRS, CDR2 YFSETQ. Trimming took 2 bases from V and 4 from J, leaving 15 bases between them. The CDR3 extends over 15 amino acids. The CDR3 DNA reads as TGCGCCAGCAGCTTACGAACAGGGTTCGGCACTGAAGCTTTCTTT. Translating gives CASSLRTGFGTEAFF.

In this sample, this clone turned up once. The gene calls are TRBV6-1 and TRBJ1-5; D gene uncertain. The CDR3 length is 14 residues. The ends were cut back, 4 bases at V and 4 bases at J, with 11 bases in the middle. Looked up from germline, CDR1 is MNHNS and CDR2 is SASEGT. The CDR3 spells CASSVGVGNQPQHF. DNA for the CDR3: TGTGCCAGCAGTGTAGGCGTCGGGAATCAGCCCCAGCATTTT.

The table lists this clone with a count of one. The V gene is TRBV5-1, the J gene TRBJ2-7; possibly TRBD1 for D (7 bases). This CDR3 spans 16 amino acids. The germline V gene encodes CDR1 SGHRS and CDR2 YFSETQ. V was pared by 4 bases and J by 2 bases, with 19 bases between. The CDR3 sequence is CASSPGGMTGPYEQYF. The CDR3 nucleotides read TGCGCCAGCAGCCCTGGGGGGATGACAGGGCCCTACGAGCAGTACTTC.

This chain links TRBV19 with TRBJ1-2, with TRBD1 matching 7 bases. Looked up from germline, CDR1 is LNHDA and CDR2 is SQIVND (reference sequence). The CDR3 length is 13 residues. V shed 4 bases and J 4 bases; nucleotides not matched to a gene: 3. The CDR3 is CASSTPGGYGYTF. For the CDR3, the DNA is TGTGCCAGTAGTACACCAGGGGGCTATGGCTACACCTTC.